This T cell receptor beta chain was found in a study of T-cell memory formation after mild COVID-19. This clonotype has only a few counts. The antigen is unknown. V was clipped by 0 bases and J by 9 bases, with 16 bases between them. The CDR3 extends over 15 amino acids. Germline V lookup: CDR1 SGHRS, CDR2 YFSETQ. Study outcomes and limitations: Contracting clones, day 15 to 85, had balanced CD4/CD8, and later expanders favored CD4+.

5'RACE primed from the constant segment yielded TCR alpha and TCR beta cDNA libraries bearing sample barcodes and UMIs. TCRdb re-called the 5' RACE reads through MiXCR, storing one row per CDR3 protein. Here the sample spans 250,000 to 300,000 distinct CDR3 sequences, under 20% being singletons. Source material: PBMCs or a T cell subset sorted from them (not recorded which). This TCR came from a man aged 18 to 29 who had mild COVID-19 (a few samples of this study predate the infection). Cell type and time point are not known. V gene TRBV5-1 combines with J gene TRBJ2-1, with D tentatively TRBD1 (5 bases). The CDR3 here is CASSLGRVGNTEQFF. The DNA for the CDR3 is TGCGCCAGCAGCTTGGGCAGGGTAGGGAATACTGAGCAGTTCTTC.